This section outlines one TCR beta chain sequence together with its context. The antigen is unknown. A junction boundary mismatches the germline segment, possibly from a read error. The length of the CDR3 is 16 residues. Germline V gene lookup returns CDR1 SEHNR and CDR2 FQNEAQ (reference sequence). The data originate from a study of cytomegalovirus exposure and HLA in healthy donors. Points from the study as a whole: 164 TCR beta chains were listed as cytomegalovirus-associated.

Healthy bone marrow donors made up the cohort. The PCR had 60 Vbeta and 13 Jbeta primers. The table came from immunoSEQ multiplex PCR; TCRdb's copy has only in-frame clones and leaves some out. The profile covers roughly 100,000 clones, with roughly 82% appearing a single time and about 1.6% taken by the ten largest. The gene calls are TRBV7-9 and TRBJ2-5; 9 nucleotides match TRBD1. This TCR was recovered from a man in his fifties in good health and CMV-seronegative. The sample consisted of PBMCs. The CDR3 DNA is TGTTCCAGCAGCTTAGCGACAGGGGGGAGTAGGGAGACCCAGTACTTC. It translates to CSSSLATGGSRETQYF.